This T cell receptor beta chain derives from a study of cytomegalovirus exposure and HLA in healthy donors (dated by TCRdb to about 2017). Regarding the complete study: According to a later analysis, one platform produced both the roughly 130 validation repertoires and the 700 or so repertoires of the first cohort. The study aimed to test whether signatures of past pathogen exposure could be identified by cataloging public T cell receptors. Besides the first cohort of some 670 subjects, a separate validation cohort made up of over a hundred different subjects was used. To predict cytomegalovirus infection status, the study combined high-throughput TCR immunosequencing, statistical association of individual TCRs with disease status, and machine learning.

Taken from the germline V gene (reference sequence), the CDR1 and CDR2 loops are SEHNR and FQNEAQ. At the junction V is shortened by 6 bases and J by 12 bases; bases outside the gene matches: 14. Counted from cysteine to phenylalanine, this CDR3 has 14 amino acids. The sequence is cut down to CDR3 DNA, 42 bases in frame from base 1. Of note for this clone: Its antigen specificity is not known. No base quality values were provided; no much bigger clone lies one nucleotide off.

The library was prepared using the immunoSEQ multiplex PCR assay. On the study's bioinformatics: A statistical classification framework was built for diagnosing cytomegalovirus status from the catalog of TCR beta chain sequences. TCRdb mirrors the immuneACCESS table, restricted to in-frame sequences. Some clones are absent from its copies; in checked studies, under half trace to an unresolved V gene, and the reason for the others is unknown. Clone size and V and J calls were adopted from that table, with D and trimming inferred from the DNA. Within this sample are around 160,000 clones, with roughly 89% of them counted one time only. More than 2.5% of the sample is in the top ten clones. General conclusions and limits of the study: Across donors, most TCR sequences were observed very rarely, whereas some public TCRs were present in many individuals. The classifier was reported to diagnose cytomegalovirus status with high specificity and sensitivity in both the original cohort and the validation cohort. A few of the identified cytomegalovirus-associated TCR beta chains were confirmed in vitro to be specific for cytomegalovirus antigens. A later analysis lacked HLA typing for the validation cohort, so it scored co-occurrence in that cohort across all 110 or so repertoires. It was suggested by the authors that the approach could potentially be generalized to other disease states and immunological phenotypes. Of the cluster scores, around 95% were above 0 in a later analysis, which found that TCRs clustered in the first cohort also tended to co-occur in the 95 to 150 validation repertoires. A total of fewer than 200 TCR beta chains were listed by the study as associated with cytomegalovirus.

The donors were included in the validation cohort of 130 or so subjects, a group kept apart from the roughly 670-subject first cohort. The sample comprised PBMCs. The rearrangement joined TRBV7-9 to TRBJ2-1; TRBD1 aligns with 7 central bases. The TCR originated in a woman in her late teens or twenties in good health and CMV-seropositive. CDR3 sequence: CASRAGTEGLGQFF. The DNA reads TGTGCCAGCAGGGCCGGGACAGAAGGGTTGGGGCAGTTCTTC.